Below are 26 T cell receptor beta chains sequenced from a single sample in a study of T cells in Graves' hyperthyroidism and ophthalmopathy. Researchers took RNA transcripts and amplified the TCR beta CDR3 regions from them. Researchers ran a first-round RT-PCR on the TCR CDR3 using the HTBI primer set. TCRdb independently ran MiXCR on the multiplex PCR reads; one entry per CDR3 protein. The table has 730,000 or so distinct CDR3 sequences, around a sixth seen once. Source material: blood. All receptors come from a woman between 50 and 59 years old with Graves' hyperthyroidism that later progressed to Graves' ophthalmopathy.

V is TRBV20-1 and J is TRBJ1-4, with unresolved D. Trimming stripped 5 bases from V and 4 bases from J, with 20 bases between. The germline V gene encodes CDR1 DFQATT and CDR2 SNEGSKA (reference sequence). The CDR3 contains 16 residues. The CDR3 DNA reads TGCAGTGCTCCCCAGGAGGACGGTACCGGTAATGAAAAACTGTTTTTT. Protein product: CSAPQEDGTGNEKLFF.

The chain joins TRBV2 to TRBJ2-1, with 9 bases aligning to TRBD1. Per the germline V gene, CDR1 is SNHLY and CDR2 is FYNNEI. This CDR3 spans 15 amino acids. V was pared by 6 bases and J by 0 bases, with 3 bases of the junction left unmatched. CDR3 loop: CASSDRGFSYNEQFF. The CDR3 coding sequence is TGTGCCAGCAGCGACAGGGGGTTCTCCTACAATGAGCAGTTCTTC.

This clonotype was seen a handful of times. The chain couples TRBV28 to TRBJ2-3; 8 nucleotides match TRBD2. Germline CDR1 MDHEN, CDR2 SYDVKM. CDR3 length: 16 amino acids. V lost 2 bases and J lost 5; bases outside the gene matches: 9. This chain's CDR3 is CASSLAGGRRGDTQYF. The DNA for the CDR3 is TGTGCCAGCAGTTTAGCGGGGGGCCGCCGGGGAGATACGCAGTATTTT.

This clonotype was recorded many times. A junction end diverges from the germline sequence, so it may reflect a read error. This chain joins TRBV5-1 and TRBJ1-2, with 12 bases fitting TRBD1. Germline V CDR1 and CDR2: SGHRS, YFSETQ. This CDR3 has 15 amino acids. In nucleotides, the CDR3 is TGTGCCAGCTCACTGGGACAGGGGGCGAACTATGGCTACACCTTC. Protein: CASSLGQGANYGYTF. The variable domain in full, completed from reference TRBV5-1 and TRBJ1-2, reads KAGVTQTPRYLIKTRGQQVTLSCSPISGHRSVSWYQQTPGQGLQFLFEYFSETQRNKGNFPGRFSGRQFSNSRSEMNVSTLELGDSALYLCASSLGQGANYGYTFGSGTRLTVV.

V gene TRBV7-9 combines with J gene TRBJ1-4, with TRBD1 matching 8 bases. The germline V gene has CDR1 SEHNR and CDR2 FQNEAQ (reference sequence). The CDR3 contains 19 residues. The J segment lost 8 bases and the V segment lost 5 bases, leaving 22 bases of the junction unmatched. The CDR3 coding sequence is TGTGCCAGCAGCCCTGGGGGGGCAGGGGGCCACAGACAGGCGGAAAAACTGTTTTTT. This encodes CASSPGGAGGHRQAEKLFF.

This clonotype has only a few counts. The genes are TRBV9 and TRBJ2-3; the D gene could be TRBD1 or TRBD2 (5 bases each). Trimming took 6 bases from V and 1 from J, leaving 15 bases between them. Germline V lookup: CDR1 SGDLS, CDR2 YYNGEE. The CDR3 loop spans 15 amino acids. The CDR3 reads CASNRRDRGTDTQYF. The CDR3 region has the DNA TGTGCCAGCAACCGCCGGGACCGAGGCACAGATACGCAGTATTTT.

This clonotype was counted between two and nine times. The chain carries TRBV9 and TRBJ2-3, with a possible D match to TRBD2 (7 bases). The CDR3 covers 18 residues. Trimming took 3 bases from V and 0 from J, leaving 20 bases between them. CDR1 and CDR2 from the germline V gene are SGDLS and YYNGEE. The DNA for the CDR3 is TGTGCCAGCAGCGAAAGGGGGGCTAGCGGTCCTAGCACAGATACGCAGTATTTT. It encodes CASSERGASGPSTDTQYF.

At least ten counts were recorded for this clonotype. The chain uses TRBV2 and TRBJ2-1; 8 nucleotides line up with TRBD2. CDR3 length equals 15 residues. J gave up 7 bases and V 0 bases, and 5 bases lay outside the gene matches. CDR1 is SNHLY, CDR2 FYNNEI, per germline. The CDR3 spells CASSEASGVINEQFF. The CDR3, as DNA: TGTGCCAGCAGTGAAGCTAGCGGGGTTATTAATGAGCAGTTCTTC.

CDR3 nucleotides: TGCAGCGTTGCATCGGCTGGCGGAGTCTATGGCTACACCTTC. It yields the protein CSVASAGGVYGYTF. The J gene is TRBJ1-2, the V gene TRBV29-1; D remains unclear. The germline V gene has CDR1 SQVTM and CDR2 ANQGSEA. CDR3 length equals 14 residues. Between the trimmed V and J ends, which lost 4 bases and 4 bases, there was a span of 16 bases.

The gene calls are TRBV24-1 and TRBJ2-2; TRBD1 aligns across 8 bases. Per the germline V gene, CDR1 is KGHDR and CDR2 is SFDVKD. The ends lost 4 bases at V and 4 bases at J; junction bases unmatched: 7. This CDR3 has 16 residues. In DNA, the CDR3 is TGTGCCACCAGTGACCTGGACAGGGCGGGCACCGGGGAGCTGTTTTTT. Encoded protein: CATSDLDRAGTGELFF.

This clonotype was detected only a few times. J is TRBJ1-2 and V is TRBV7-2; no clear D. Germline V lookup: CDR1 SGHTA, CDR2 FQGNSA. Trimming pared 0 bases from V and 3 bases from J, leaving 8 bases between. This CDR3 is 14 amino acids long. This chain's CDR3 is CASSLAGRDYGYTF. DNA of the CDR3: TGTGCCAGCAGCTTAGCAGGGAGGGACTATGGCTACACCTTC.

This clonotype occurred a few times. This chain links TRBV5-1 with TRBJ2-3, with D perhaps given as TRBD1 or TRBD2 (5 bases each). Germline CDR1 is SGHRS and CDR2 is YFSETQ. V shed 7 bases and J shed 0 bases, with 15 bases lying between them. The length of the CDR3 is 15 residues. CDR3 DNA sequence: TGCGCCAGCGGGCCCCCTGGGGACAGCACAGATACGCAGTATTTT. Translating it yields CASGPPGDSTDTQYF.

V and J are TRBV20-1 and TRBJ2-7; no clear D gene. Germline V CDR1 and CDR2: DFQATT, SNEGSKA (reference sequence). V was clipped by 6 bases and J by 2 bases, with 14 bases between them. This CDR3 region has 13 residues. The CDR3 sequence: CSARNEYAYEQYF. CDR3 sequence (DNA): TGCAGTGCCAGGAACGAGTACGCCTACGAGCAGTACTTC.

This clonotype showed up just a few times. In DNA, the CDR3 is TGTGCCAGCACCCCGTTAGACAGCGATACCGGGGAGCTGTTTTTT. Translation gives CASTPLDSDTGELFF. The chain recombines TRBV6-1 with TRBJ2-2, with a tentative D call TRBD1 (5 bases). The CDR3 covers 15 residues. Looked up from germline, CDR1 is MNHNS and CDR2 is SASEGT. Trimming left V 7 bases short and J 5 bases short, with 17 bases between.

The rearrangement links TRBV6-1 to TRBJ2-5; 12 bases are a match to TRBD2. Germline V gene data show CDR1 as MNHNS and CDR2 as SASEGT. V dropped 7 bases and J dropped 5; count of bases not matched to a gene: 11. This CDR3 has 16 amino acids. CDR3 residues: CASNPASGGARETQYF. CDR3 DNA sequence: TGTGCCAGCAACCCAGCTAGCGGGGGGGCCAGGGAGACCCAGTACTTC.

This clonotype was seen more than once but under ten times. The genes are TRBV6-5 and TRBJ2-7, with D possibly matching TRBD2 (5 bases). The germline CDR1 and CDR2 sequences are MNHEY and SVGAGI. There are 15 residues in the CDR3. V was trimmed by 0 bases and J by 6 bases, leaving 15 bases between them. The CDR3 DNA reads as TGTGCCAGCAGTTACTCGAGCGCCACAGAGGGCGAGCAGTACTTC. Translating gives CASSYSSATEGEQYF.

This clonotype occurred many times. Written as DNA, the CDR3 is TGTGCCAGCAGCTTATCGAGGGGCGGTCAGACCCAGTACTTC. It specifies CASSLSRGGQTQYF. The chain joins TRBV11-2 to TRBJ2-5; possibly TRBD1 or TRBD2 for D (5 bases each). The CDR3 length is 14 residues. Trimming removed 2 bases at V and 6 bases at J, with 13 bases between. Germline CDR1 reads SGHAT; CDR2 reads FQNNGV.

The sample holds many counts of this clonotype. The rearrangement links TRBV4-1 to TRBJ2-7; perhaps D is TRBD1 or TRBD2 (7 bases each). CDR1 is MGHRA, CDR2 YSYEKL, per germline. The CDR3 totals 15 residues. Deletions cut 3 bases from V and 4 bases from J, with 16 bases between. This CDR3 is CASSHGTAGNYEQYF. The CDR3, as DNA: TGCGCCAGCAGCCACGGGACAGCGGGAAATTACGAGCAGTACTTC.

The chain recombines TRBV20-1 with TRBJ2-1, with 12 bases fitting TRBD2. The V and J ends lost 0 bases and 3 bases, in that order; junction bases with no gene match: 6. This CDR3 region has 17 residues. Per the germline V gene, CDR1 is DFQATT and CDR2 is SNEGSKA (reference sequence). The CDR3 spells CSAREATSGGNYNEQFF. CDR3 bases: TGCAGTGCTAGAGAGGCGACTAGCGGGGGAAACTACAATGAGCAGTTCTTC.

The V gene is TRBV6-9, the J gene TRBJ1-3; D is possibly TRBD1 (5 bases). This CDR3 comprises 16 residues. Germline loops: CDR1 MNHGY, CDR2 SVAAGI. V lost 5 bases and J lost 0, with 14 bases in between. The CDR3 loop is CASSIRGESSGNTIYF. The CDR3 DNA follows: TGTGCCAGCAGTATCCGGGGGGAAAGCTCTGGAAACACCATATATTTT.

The sample holds one count of this clonotype. The DNA of the CDR3 is TGTGCCAGCAGCTTAACTTCGCGGGGAACGATCACAGATACGCAGTATTTT. Its protein is CASSLTSRGTITDTQYF. This chain uses TRBV7-9 with TRBJ2-3; the D gene is possibly TRBD2 (6 bases). The CDR3 has 17 amino acids. V was clipped by 2 bases and J by 2 bases, with 17 bases between them. CDR1 and CDR2 from the germline V gene are SEHNR and FQNEAQ (reference sequence).

This clonotype has a count of ten or more. V and J are TRBV11-3 and TRBJ1-1; 9 positions match TRBD1. Germline assignment: CDR1 SGHNT and CDR2 YENEEA. The CDR3 sequence is 15 residues long. V dropped 5 bases and J dropped 1; count of bases not matched to a gene: 5. Here the CDR3 reads CASSRSGQGNTEAFF. The CDR3 coding sequence is TGTGCCAGCAGCCGCTCGGGACAGGGGAACACTGAAGCTTTCTTT.

The CDR3 is CASSLRFSTGALGDTQYF. The CDR3 DNA sequence: TGTGCCAGCAGCTTAAGGTTTAGTACAGGGGCCCTCGGAGATACGCAGTATTTT. The rearrangement joins TRBV11-2 to TRBJ2-3, with TRBD1 identical over 7 bases. The CDR3 runs 18 residues. Per germline, CDR1 SGHAT and CDR2 FQNNGV. The trim removed 2 bases at V and 5 bases at J, leaving 16 bases unmatched.

This rearrangement joins TRBV6-1 to TRBJ1-4; tentative D call: TRBD1 (5 bases). Germline V gene sequence: CDR1 MNHNS, CDR2 SASEGT. Trimming took 6 bases from V and 0 from J, leaving 17 bases between them. There are 17 residues in the CDR3. DNA for the CDR3: TGTGCCAGCAGCGACCGACGAGGCAGGGCAACTAATGAAAAACTGTTTTTT. Amino acids: CASSDRRGRATNEKLFF.

This clonotype was picked up many times. The chain employs TRBV18 and TRBJ2-1, with D possibly being TRBD2 (6 bases). V gave up 5 bases and J gave up 7 bases, with 15 bases separating them. The CDR3 consists of 14 residues. The V gene's germline CDR1 is KGHSH and CDR2 LQKENI. CDR3 sequence: CASSNRREKNEQFF. CDR3 nucleotides: TGTGCCAGCTCAAACAGGAGGGAGAAAAATGAGCAGTTCTTC.

This clonotype was found many times. This chain links TRBV27 with TRBJ1-1; TRBD1 matches at 9 bases. Germline values: CDR1 MNHEY, CDR2 SMNVEV (reference sequence). The CDR3 contains 15 residues. The junction had 8 bases not matched to a gene; V was cut back by 5 bases and J by 4 bases. The DNA of the CDR3 is TGTGCCAGCAGTATAACAGGGGGCTTAGGCACTGAAGCTTTCTTT. It specifies CASSITGGLGTEAFF.